This T cell receptor beta chain comes out of a study of control samples from healthy donors and cancer patients. The CDR3 is 16 amino acids. Trimming took off 4 bases at V and 0 bases at J, with 12 bases between the two ends. Germline assignment: CDR1 MGHRA and CDR2 YSYEKL. Profiling relied on immunoSEQ multiplex PCR, and the TCRdb table lists in-frame clones only, not all of them. The table shows some 130,000 clones, with roughly 86% occurring only once. The clonotype comes from a man aged 50-60 years with head and neck cancer. The rearrangement joins TRBV4-1 to TRBJ1-4; D gene ambiguous. The sample was PBMCs. The CDR3: CASSPTDVATNEKLFF. The CDR3 nucleotides are TGCGCCAGCAGCCCAACGGACGTTGCAACTAATGAAAAACTGTTTTTT.